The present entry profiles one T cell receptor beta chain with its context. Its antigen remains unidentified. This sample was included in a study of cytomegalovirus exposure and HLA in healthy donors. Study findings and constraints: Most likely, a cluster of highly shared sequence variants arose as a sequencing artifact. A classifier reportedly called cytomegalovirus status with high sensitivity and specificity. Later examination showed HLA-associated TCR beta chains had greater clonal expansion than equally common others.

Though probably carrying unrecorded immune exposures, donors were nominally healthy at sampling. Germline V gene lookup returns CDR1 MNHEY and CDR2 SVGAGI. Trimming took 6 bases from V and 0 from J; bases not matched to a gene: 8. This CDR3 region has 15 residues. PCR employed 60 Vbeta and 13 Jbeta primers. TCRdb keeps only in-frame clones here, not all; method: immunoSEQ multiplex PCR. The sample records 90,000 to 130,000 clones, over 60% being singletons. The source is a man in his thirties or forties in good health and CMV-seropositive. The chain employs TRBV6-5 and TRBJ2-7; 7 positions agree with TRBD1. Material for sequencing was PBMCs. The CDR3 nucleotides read TGTGCCAGCAGCATCCGGGACAGCTACTCCTACGAGCAGTACTTC. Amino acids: CASSIRDSYSYEQYF.